This paragraph reports one TCR beta chain. What it recognizes is unknown. Each of the donors was a healthy adult who was HIV-negative and had not had a recent acute infection or vaccination. Splitting of CD4+ cells produced CD45RA+ naive and CD45RA-negative memory subsets. The method was immunoSEQ multiplex PCR; TCRdb's version includes in-frame clones alone and lacks a portion of them. Seen here are 2,500,000 or so clones, roughly 93% observed once, and the top ten hold 0.36%. This record comes from a study of shared clonotypes between healthy human individuals. Findings of the study overall: Although depth was large, rarefaction showed that sequencing of the sorted subsets was incomplete.

The J segment lost 3 bases and the V segment lost 4 bases, leaving 4 bases of the junction unmatched. The germline V gene has CDR1 SGDLS and CDR2 YYNGEE. The CDR3 is made up of 16 amino acids. The receptor was isolated from a man younger than 30 in good health. Some clones in this sample may be carry-over from other donors' samples. This chain connects TRBV9 to TRBJ2-3, with 14 nucleotides matching TRBD2. The sequenced material came from naive CD4+ T cells from PBMCs. The subset was: CD45RA+ positively selected. CDR3 sequence reads: CASSYGLAGGTDTQYF. The CDR3 DNA reads as TGTGCCAGCAGCTACGGACTAGCGGGAGGAACAGATACGCAGTATTTT.